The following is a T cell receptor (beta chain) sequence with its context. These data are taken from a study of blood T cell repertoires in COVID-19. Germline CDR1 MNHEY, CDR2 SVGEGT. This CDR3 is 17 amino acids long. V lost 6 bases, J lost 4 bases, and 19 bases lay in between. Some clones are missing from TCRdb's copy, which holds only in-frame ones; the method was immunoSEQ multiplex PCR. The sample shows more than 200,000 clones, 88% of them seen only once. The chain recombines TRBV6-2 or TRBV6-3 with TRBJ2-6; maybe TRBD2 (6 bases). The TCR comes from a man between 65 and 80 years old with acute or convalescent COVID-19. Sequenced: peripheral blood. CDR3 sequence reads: CASSPPSWRAGANVLTF. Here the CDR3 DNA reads TGTGCCAGCAGCCCTCCGTCGTGGAGGGCGGGGGCCAACGTCCTGACTTTC.